The 13 T cell receptor beta chains below were found in one sample sequenced in a study of cytotoxic CD8 clonotypes in ibrutinib-treated CLL. Assay used: immunoSEQ multiplex PCR; TCRdb lists only in-frame clones, some missing. The repertoire holds fewer than 400,000 clones, with under 70% as singletons. Sequencing was performed on PBMCs, taken after 36 months of ibrutinib treatment. The source of these receptors is a human donor with chronic lymphocytic leukemia.

This clone was picked up a small number of times. V usage is TRBV30 and J usage is TRBJ2-1, with 12 bases lining up with TRBD2. V shed 3 bases, J shed 6 bases, and the junction held 3 bases outside the gene matches. The CDR3 is 14 amino acids. The germline CDR1 and CDR2 sequences are GTSNPN and SVGIG (reference sequence). CDR3 DNA: TGTGCCTGGAGGACTAGCGGGAGTACCAATGAGCAGTTCTTC. Amino acids: CAWRTSGSTNEQFF. The variable domain in full, completed from reference TRBV30 and TRBJ2-1, reads SQTIHQWPATLVQPVGSPLSLECTVEGTSNPNLYWYRQAAGRGLQLLFYSVGIGQISSEVPQNLSASRPQDRQFILSSKKLLLSDSGFYLCAWRTSGSTNEQFFGPGTRLTVL.

The V and J genes are TRBV7-2 and TRBJ2-3; 10 bases are a match to TRBD1. Trimming at V came to 0 bases and at J to 2 bases, leaving 8 bases not matched to a gene. CDR1 and CDR2 from the germline V gene are SGHTA and FQGNSA. CDR3 length equals 18 residues. The CDR3 region is CASSLASGTGEITDTQYF. The CDR3 DNA sequence: TGTGCCAGCAGCTTAGCCTCCGGGACAGGGGAGATCACAGATACGCAGTATTTT.

The chain combines TRBV13 with TRBJ2-3; no reliable D call. The CDR3 covers 17 residues. CDR1 and CDR2 from the germline V gene are PRHDT and FYEKMQ (reference sequence). Trimming pared 5 bases from V and 1 base from J, leaving 19 bases between. CDR3 in DNA: TGTGCCAGCAGCATCCGTCGTAGGATCGGCGGCACAGATACGCAGTATTTT. It specifies CASSIRRRIGGTDTQYF.

This clone occurred a few times. This chain connects TRBV29-1 to TRBJ2-4; TRBD1 aligns across 8 bases. This CDR3 spans 13 amino acids. The trim removed 7 bases at V and 7 bases at J, leaving 9 bases unmatched. Germline V gene sequence: CDR1 SQVTM, CDR2 ANQGSEA. The CDR3 region has the DNA TGCAGCGCTACTTGGACAGGGTTGAACATTCAGTACTTC. Translating gives CSATWTGLNIQYF.

This chain links TRBV5-1 with TRBJ1-2, with a tentative D call TRBD1 (6 bases). Germline CDR1 and CDR2: SGHRS and YFSETQ. V lost 3 bases and J lost 0, with 15 bases in between. The CDR3 is made up of 16 amino acids. The CDR3 nucleotides are TGCGCCAGCAGCTGGGGGGCAGGGAGGCCTAACTATGGCTACACCTTC. It translates to CASSWGAGRPNYGYTF.

The chain employs TRBV29-1 and TRBJ1-5, with a possible D match to TRBD1 (5 bases). Germline CDR1 SQVTM, CDR2 ANQGSEA. V shed 4 bases and J shed 5 bases, with 12 bases lying between them. The CDR3 contains 13 residues. The chain's CDR3 is CSVGEGRHQPQHF. The CDR3, as DNA: TGCAGCGTTGGTGAGGGGAGGCATCAGCCCCAGCATTTT.

V is TRBV13 and J is TRBJ1-3; D gene ambiguous. CDR3 length: 13 amino acids. Trimming removed 6 bases at V and 2 bases at J, with 8 bases between. CDR1 and CDR2 from the germline V gene are PRHDT and FYEKMQ (reference sequence). CDR3 loop: CASSHRPGNTIYF. The CDR3 DNA follows: TGTGCCAGCAGTCATAGACCTGGAAACACCATATATTTT.

The chain links TRBV11-3 to TRBJ2-1; 10 bases are shared with TRBD2. The CDR3 consists of 15 residues. CDR1 is SGHNT, CDR2 YENEEA, per germline. Trimming removed 5 bases from V and 4 bases from J; junction bases left unmatched: 5. CDR3 nucleotides: TGTGCCAGCAGCCCCAGCGGGAGGGATTACAATGAGCAGTTCTTC. Amino acid sequence: CASSPSGRDYNEQFF.

V is TRBV6-5 and J is TRBJ1-3; unclear D gene. With 6 bases removed from V and 0 bases from J, the gap between germline ends came to 12 bases. CDR3 length: 15 residues. Germline V gene data show CDR1 as MNHEY and CDR2 as SVGAGI. This CDR3 reads CASRGRTLSGNTIYF. The CDR3 nucleotides read TGTGCCAGCAGGGGCCGTACGCTCTCTGGAAACACCATATATTTT.

The chain has TRBV5-4 and TRBJ2-3; 10 positions agree with TRBD2. Trimming removed 5 bases from V and 3 bases from J; junction bases left unmatched: 9. The germline gives CDR1 SGHNT, CDR2 YYREEE (reference sequence). This CDR3 spans 16 amino acids. CDR3 amino acids: CASRSLAGTWTDTQYF. CDR3 DNA: TGTGCCAGCAGATCACTAGCGGGGACGTGGACAGATACGCAGTATTTT.

This rearrangement joins TRBV25-1 to TRBJ2-2; 10 bases map to TRBD1. Germline V gene sequence: CDR1 MGHDK, CDR2 SYGVNS. The length of the CDR3 is 17 residues. V shed 3 bases and J 3 bases; nucleotides not matched to a gene: 7. The CDR3 DNA reads as TGTGCCAGCAGTGACTTGACAGGGGGCAAGGACACCGGGGAGCTGTTTTTT. Its translation is CASSDLTGGKDTGELFF. Drawing the rest from reference TRBV25-1 and TRBJ2-2, the complete variable domain is EADIYQTPRYLVIGTGKKITLECSQTMGHDKMYWYQQDPGMELHLIHYSYGVNSTEKGDLSSESTVSRIRTEHFPLTLESARPSHTSQYLCASSDLTGGKDTGELFFGEGSRLTVL.

The gene calls are TRBV5-4 and TRBJ2-2; 9 positions agree with TRBD1. The CDR3 covers 15 residues. V lost 0 bases and J lost 5; bases outside the gene matches: 2. Germline CDR1 and CDR2: SGHNT and YYREEE (reference sequence). This chain's CDR3 is CASSLGQGVTGELFF. The CDR3, as DNA: TGTGCCAGCAGCTTGGGACAGGGGGTTACCGGGGAGCTGTTTTTT. The variable domain in full, with the rest retrieved from reference TRBV5-4 and TRBJ2-2, is ETGVTQSPTHLIKTRGQQVTLRCSSQSGHNTVSWYQQALGQGPQFIFQYYREEENGRGNFPPRFSGLQFPNYSSELNVNALELDDSALYLCASSLGQGVTGELFFGEGSRLTVL.

This clone was seen a few times. The chain combines TRBV7-3 with TRBJ1-1; the D is unclear. The CDR3 has 13 residues. V gave up 5 bases and J gave up 3 bases, with 10 bases separating them. Per germline, CDR1 SGHTA and CDR2 FQGTGA. As DNA, the CDR3 is TGTGCCAGCAGCCGTGGACGGGACACTGAAGCTTTCTTT. Protein product: CASSRGRDTEAFF.